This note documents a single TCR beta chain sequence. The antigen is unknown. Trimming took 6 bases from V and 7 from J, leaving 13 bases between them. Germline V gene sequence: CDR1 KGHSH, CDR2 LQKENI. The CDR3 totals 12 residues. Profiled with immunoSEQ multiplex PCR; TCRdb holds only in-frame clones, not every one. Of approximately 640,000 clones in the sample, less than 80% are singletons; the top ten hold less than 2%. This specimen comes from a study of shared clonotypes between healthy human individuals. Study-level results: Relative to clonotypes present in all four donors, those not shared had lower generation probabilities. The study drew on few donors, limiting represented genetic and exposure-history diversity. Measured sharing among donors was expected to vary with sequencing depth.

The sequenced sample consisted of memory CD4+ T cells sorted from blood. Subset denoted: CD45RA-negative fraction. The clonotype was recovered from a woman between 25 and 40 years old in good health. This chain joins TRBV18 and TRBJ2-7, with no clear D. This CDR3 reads CASSSYRGEQYF. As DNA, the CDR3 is TGTGCCAGCTCGTCCTATCGAGGAGAGCAGTACTTC.